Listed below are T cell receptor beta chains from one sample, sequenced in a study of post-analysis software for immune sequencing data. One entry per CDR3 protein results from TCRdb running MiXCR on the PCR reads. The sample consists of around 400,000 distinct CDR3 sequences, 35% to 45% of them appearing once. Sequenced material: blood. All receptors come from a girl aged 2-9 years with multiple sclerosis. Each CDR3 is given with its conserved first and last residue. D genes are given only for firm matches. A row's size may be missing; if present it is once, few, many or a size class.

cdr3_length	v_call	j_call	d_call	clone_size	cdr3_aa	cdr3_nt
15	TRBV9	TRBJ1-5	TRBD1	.	CASSQTGGSNQPQHF	TGTGCCAGCAGCCAAACAGGGGGAAGCAATCAGCCCCAGCATTTT
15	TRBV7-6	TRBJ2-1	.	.	CASSSLAAYNNEQFF	TGTGCCAGCAGCTCCCTAGCCGCCTACAACAATGAGCAGTTCTTC
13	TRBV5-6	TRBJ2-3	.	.	CASSIMQSPTQYF	TGTGCCAGCAGTATCATGCAGTCACCTACGCAGTATTTT
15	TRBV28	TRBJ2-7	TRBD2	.	CASSQILAGYYEQYF	TGTGCCAGCAGCCAAATCCTAGCGGGGTACTACGAGCAGTACTTC
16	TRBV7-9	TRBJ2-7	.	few	CASSSSWARGAYEQYF	TGTGCCAGCAGCAGCTCTTGGGCAAGGGGAGCCTACGAGCAGTACTTC
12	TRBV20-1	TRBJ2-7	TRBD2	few	CSALAGGYEQYF	TGCAGTGCCCTAGCGGGGGGGTACGAGCAGTACTTC
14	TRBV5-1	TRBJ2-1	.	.	CASSRVKGLHEQFF	TGCGCCAGCAGCCGAGTCAAGGGGCTGCATGAGCAGTTCTTC
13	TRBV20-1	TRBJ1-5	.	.	CSASWGVNQPQHF	TGCAGTGCTAGTTGGGGTGTTAATCAGCCCCAGCATTTT
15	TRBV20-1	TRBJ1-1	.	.	CSARVVDRKNTEAFF	TGCAGTGCTAGAGTGGTCGACAGGAAGAACACTGAAGCTTTCTTT
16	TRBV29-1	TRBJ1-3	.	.	CSVEAWRQDSGNTIYF	TGCAGCGTTGAAGCTTGGAGACAAGACTCTGGAAACACCATATATTTT